Below, 5 T cell receptor beta chains from the same sample are listed, as sequenced in a study of cytomegalovirus exposure and HLA in healthy donors. This PCR relied on a set of 60 Vbeta primers and 13 Jbeta primers. The data were produced by immunoSEQ multiplex PCR, yet TCRdb's version contains in-frame clones alone and is incomplete. Of approximately 190,000 clones listed, around 75% are singletons. Specimen: PBMCs. These receptors were obtained from a woman in her twenties or thirties in good health and CMV-seronegative.

The chain has TRBV7-3 and TRBJ2-1; the match to TRBD2 covers 8 bases. This CDR3 has 16 amino acids. Germline-derived CDR1 and CDR2 are SGHTA and FQGTGA. Unmatched junction bases numbered 2, after V lost 1 base and J lost 0 bases. CDR3 amino acids: CASSLRTSSSYNEQFF. The CDR3 DNA reads TGTGCCAGCAGCTTAAGGACTAGCAGCTCCTACAATGAGCAGTTCTTC.

The V gene is TRBV27, the J gene TRBJ2-5; 8 nucleotides align to TRBD2. The CDR3 loop spans 19 amino acids. The germline V gene has CDR1 MNHEY and CDR2 SMNVEV (reference sequence). V gave up 5 bases and J gave up 2 bases; unmatched junction bases: 19. In nucleotides, the CDR3 is TGTGCCAGCAGTCCGATATACACCACCCTAACTAGCGGACAAGAGACCCAGTACTTC. Translating gives CASSPIYTTLTSGQETQYF.

CDR3 sequence (DNA): TGTGCCAGCAGTTACGGGGCCGGGGGAGGTTCAGAGACCCAGTACTTC. Translated, it gives CASSYGAGGGSETQYF. J is TRBJ2-5 and V is TRBV6-5; D may be TRBD2 (6 bases). Germline values: CDR1 MNHEY, CDR2 SVGAGI. This CDR3 contains 16 residues. Between the trimmed V and J ends, which lost 2 bases and 4 bases, there was a span of 17 bases.

The V call is TRBV5-1, the J call TRBJ2-1, with 8 bases aligning to TRBD2. Germline assignment: CDR1 SGHRS and CDR2 YFSETQ. CDR3 length: 16 residues. Trimming at V came to 0 bases and at J to 6 bases, leaving 8 bases not matched to a gene. The CDR3 sequence is CASSLAAAGGSNEQFF. Here the CDR3 DNA reads TGCGCCAGCAGCTTGGCTGCGGCGGGGGGCTCCAATGAGCAGTTCTTC.

The rearrangement uses TRBV5-1 and TRBJ1-2, with 7 bases matching TRBD1. The germline V gene encodes CDR1 SGHRS and CDR2 YFSETQ. This CDR3 contains 18 residues. J lost 4 bases, V lost 4 bases, and 19 bases had no gene match. CDR3 bases: TGCGCCAGCAGCCTCAATAGGTTTACAGGGGAGGCCGGCTATGGCTACACCTTC. Its protein is CASSLNRFTGEAGYGYTF.